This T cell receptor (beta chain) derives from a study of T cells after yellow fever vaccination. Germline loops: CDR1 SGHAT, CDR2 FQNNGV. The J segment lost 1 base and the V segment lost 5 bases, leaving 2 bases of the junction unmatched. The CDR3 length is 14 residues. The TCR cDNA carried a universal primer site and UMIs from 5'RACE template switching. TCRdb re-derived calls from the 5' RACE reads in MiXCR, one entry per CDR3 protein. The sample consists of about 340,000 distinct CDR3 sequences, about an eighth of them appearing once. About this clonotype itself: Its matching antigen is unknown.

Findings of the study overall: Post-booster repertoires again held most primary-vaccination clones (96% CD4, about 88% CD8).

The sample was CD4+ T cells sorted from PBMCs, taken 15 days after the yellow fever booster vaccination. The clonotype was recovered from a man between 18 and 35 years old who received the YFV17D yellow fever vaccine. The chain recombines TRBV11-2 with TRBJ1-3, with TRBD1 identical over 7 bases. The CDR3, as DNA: TGTGCCAGCAGCCAGACAGGGTCTGGAAACACCATATATTTT. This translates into CASSQTGSGNTIYF.